The clone carrying this TCR beta chain occurred a few times. No antigen is known for it. The sample originates from a study of T cells after yellow fever vaccination. 5'RACE template switching generated TCR cDNA, adding a universal primer site and UMIs. Via MiXCR, TCRdb re-called the 5' RACE reads, giving one row per CDR3 protein. The table records 200,000 to 300,000 distinct CDR3 sequences, roughly 13% of them present only once. The V gene lost 1 base and the J gene lost 8 bases, with 12 bases spanning the gap. This CDR3 has 14 amino acids. Germline V gene lookup returns CDR1 LGHNA and CDR2 YSLEER. General observations from the study: Shared CD4/CD8 clonotypes were a small share, likely from convergent recombination. At 95% to 98% for CD4 and about 88% for CD8, most primary-vaccination clones showed up again after the booster.

The chain joins TRBV4-3 to TRBJ2-1, with a tentative D call TRBD1 (6 bases). The TCR originated in a man under 40 who received the YFV17D yellow fever vaccine. Sample: CD4+ T cells sorted from PBMCs, taken 45 days after the yellow fever booster vaccination. The CDR3 sequence: CASSQAQGHDEQFF. The CDR3 nucleotides are TGCGCCAGCAGCCAAGCCCAGGGGCATGATGAGCAGTTCTTC.